This T cell receptor beta chain was retrieved from a study of OX40 agonist ivuxolimab in advanced cancers. TCRdb keeps only in-frame clones here, not all; method: immunoSEQ multiplex PCR. This table has 56,000 or so clones, over 80% appearing once. This CDR3 has 14 residues. Germline CDR1 reads WNHNN; CDR2 reads SYGVQD (reference sequence). Trimming stripped 10 bases from V and 6 bases from J, with 19 bases between. Whole-study findings and limits: Expanded peripheral T cell antigen specificity was not determined. The study found that CD8+ T cells averaged more expanded clones than CD4+.

A word on this clone: Its antigen is as yet unknown.

The source material was CD4+ or CD8+ T cells sorted from blood, sampled in a trial of the OX40 agonist ivuxolimab. The sequence was obtained from an adult with an advanced solid tumor such as melanoma, head and neck, liver or kidney cancer. The rearrangement uses TRBV10-1 and TRBJ1-5, with a possible D match to TRBD1 (5 bases). This CDR3 reads CANQKGLESQPQHF. The DNA for the CDR3 is TGCGCCAACCAGAAGGGGTTAGAAAGTCAGCCCCAGCATTTT.